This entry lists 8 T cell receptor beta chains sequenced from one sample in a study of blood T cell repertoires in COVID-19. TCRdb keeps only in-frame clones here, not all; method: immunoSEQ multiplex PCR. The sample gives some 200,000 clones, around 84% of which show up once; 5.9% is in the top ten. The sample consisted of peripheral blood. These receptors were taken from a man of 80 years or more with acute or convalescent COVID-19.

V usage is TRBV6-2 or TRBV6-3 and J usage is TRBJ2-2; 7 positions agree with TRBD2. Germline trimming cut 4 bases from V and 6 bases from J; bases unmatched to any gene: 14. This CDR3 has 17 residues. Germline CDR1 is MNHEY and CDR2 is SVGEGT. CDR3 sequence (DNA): TGTGCCAGCAGTTTCCCCTACAAGCGGGGTGAAGCCGGGGAGCTGTTTTTT. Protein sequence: CASSFPYKRGEAGELFF.

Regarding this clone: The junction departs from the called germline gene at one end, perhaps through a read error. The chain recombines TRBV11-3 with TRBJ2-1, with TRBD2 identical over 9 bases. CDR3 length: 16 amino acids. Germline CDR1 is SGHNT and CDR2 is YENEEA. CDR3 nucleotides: TGTGCCAGCAGCCTAGATGCTAGCGGGGCTTACAATGAGCAGTTCTTC. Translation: CASSLDASGAYNEQFF.

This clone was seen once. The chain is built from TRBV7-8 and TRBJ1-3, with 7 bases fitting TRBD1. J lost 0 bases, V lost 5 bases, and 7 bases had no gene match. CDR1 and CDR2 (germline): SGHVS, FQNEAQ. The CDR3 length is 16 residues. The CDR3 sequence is CASSPGQVRSGNTIYF. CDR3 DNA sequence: TGTGCCAGCAGCCCAGGACAGGTTCGCTCTGGAAACACCATATATTTT.

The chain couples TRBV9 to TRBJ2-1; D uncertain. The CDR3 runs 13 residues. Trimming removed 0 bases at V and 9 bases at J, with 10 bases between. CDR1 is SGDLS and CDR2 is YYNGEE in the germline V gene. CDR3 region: CASSVGRSGEQFF. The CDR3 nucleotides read TGTGCCAGCAGCGTAGGGCGCTCAGGTGAGCAGTTCTTC.

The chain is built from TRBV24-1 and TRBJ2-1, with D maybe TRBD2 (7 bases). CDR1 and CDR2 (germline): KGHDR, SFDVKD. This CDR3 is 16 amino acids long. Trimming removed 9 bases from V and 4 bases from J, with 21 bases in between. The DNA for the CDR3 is TGTGCCACCGGCACGGGGGGCCGGGGGGCTTACAATGAGCAGTTCTTC. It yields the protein CATGTGGRGAYNEQFF.

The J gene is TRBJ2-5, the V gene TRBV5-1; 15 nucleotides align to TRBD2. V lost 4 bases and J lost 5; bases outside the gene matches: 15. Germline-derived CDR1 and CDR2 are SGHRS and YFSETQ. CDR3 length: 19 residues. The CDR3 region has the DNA TGCGCCAGCAGCGCCGGCGGGACTAGCGGGAGGAAAAGGGGGGAGACCCAGTACTTC. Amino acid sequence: CASSAGGTSGRKRGETQYF.

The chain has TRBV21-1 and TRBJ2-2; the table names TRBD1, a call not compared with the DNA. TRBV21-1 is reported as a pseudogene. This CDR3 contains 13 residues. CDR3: CARKQGKDGELFF. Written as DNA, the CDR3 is TGTGCCAGAAAACAGGGGAAGGACGGGGAGCTGTTTTTT.

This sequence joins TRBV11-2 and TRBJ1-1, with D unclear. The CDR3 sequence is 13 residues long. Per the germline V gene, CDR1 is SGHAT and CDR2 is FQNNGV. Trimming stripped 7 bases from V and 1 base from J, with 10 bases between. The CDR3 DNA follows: TGTGCCAGCAAGATTACCGGGAACACTGAAGCTTTCTTT. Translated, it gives CASKITGNTEAFF.